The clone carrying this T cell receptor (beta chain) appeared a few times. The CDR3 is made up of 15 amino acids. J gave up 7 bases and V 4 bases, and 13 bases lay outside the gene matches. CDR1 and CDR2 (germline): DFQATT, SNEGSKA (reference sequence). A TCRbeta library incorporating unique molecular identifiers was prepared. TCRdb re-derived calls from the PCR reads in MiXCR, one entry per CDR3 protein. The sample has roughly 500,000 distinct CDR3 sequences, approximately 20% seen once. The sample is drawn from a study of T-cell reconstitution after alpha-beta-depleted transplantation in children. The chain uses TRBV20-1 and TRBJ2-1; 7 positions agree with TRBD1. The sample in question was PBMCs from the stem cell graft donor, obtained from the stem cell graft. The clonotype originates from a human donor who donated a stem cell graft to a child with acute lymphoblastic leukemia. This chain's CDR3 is CSATHRGENGNEQFF. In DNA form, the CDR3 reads TGCAGTGCTACCCACAGGGGAGAGAACGGGAATGAGCAGTTCTTC.